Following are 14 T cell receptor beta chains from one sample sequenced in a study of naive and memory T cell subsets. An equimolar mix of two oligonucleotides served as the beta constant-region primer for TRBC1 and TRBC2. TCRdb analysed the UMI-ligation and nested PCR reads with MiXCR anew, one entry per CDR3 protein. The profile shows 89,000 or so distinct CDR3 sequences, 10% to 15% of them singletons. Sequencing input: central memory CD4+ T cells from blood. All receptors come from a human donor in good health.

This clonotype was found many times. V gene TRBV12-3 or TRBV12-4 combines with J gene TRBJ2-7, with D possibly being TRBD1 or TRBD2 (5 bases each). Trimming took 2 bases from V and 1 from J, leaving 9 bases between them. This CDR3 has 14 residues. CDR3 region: CASSLWGFSYEQYF. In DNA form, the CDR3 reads TGTGCCAGCAGTTTATGGGGGTTTTCCTACGAGCAGTACTTC.

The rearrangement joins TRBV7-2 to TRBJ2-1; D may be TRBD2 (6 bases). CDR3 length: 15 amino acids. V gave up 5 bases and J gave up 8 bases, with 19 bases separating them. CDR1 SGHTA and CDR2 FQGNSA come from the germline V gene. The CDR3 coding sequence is TGTGCCAGCAGCATAAGAGACGGGAGAATAGATGAGCAGTTCTTC. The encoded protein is CASSIRDGRIDEQFF.

The CDR3 DNA is TGTGCCAGCAGCCTGTACGACTCCTCCTACAATGAGCAGTTCTTC. It is translated as CASSLYDSSYNEQFF. The chain employs TRBV9 and TRBJ2-1; D unclear. Germline CDR1 is SGDLS and CDR2 is YYNGEE. V was shortened by 4 bases and J by 0 bases, with 11 bases between the two germline ends. The CDR3 totals 15 residues. Full variable domain (rest looked up from reference TRBV9 and TRBJ2-1): DSGVTQTPKHLITATGQRVTLRCSPRSGDLSVYWYQQSLDQGLQFLIQYYNGEERAKGNILERFSAQQFPDLHSELNLSSLELGDSALYFCASSLYDSSYNEQFFGPGTRLTVL.

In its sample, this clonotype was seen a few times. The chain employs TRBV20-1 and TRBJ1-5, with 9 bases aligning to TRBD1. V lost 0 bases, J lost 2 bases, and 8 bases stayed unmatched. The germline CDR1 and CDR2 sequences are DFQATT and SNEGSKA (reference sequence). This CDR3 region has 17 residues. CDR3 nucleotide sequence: TGCAGTGCTAGAGACATGACAGGGGGATTTGGCAATCAGCCCCAGCATTTT. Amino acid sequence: CSARDMTGGFGNQPQHF.

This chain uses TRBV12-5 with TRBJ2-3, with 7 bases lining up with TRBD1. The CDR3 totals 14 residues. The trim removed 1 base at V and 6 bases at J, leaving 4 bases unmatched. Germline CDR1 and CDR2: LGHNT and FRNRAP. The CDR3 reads CASGLETGKDTQYF. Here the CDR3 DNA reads TGTGCTAGTGGTTTGGAGACAGGGAAGGATACGCAGTATTTT.

The CDR3 region has the DNA TGTGCCAGCAGTCTGACAGGGGGCTATGGCTACACCTTC. This codes for CASSLTGGYGYTF. The rearrangement links TRBV27 to TRBJ1-2; 9 positions agree with TRBD1. This CDR3 is 13 amino acids long. The germline V gene encodes CDR1 MNHEY and CDR2 SMNVEV (reference sequence). Trimming at V came to 5 bases and at J to 4 bases, leaving 2 bases not matched to a gene.

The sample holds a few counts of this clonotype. CDR3 sequence (DNA): TGTGCCAGCAGTTACCAGGGCCGTTGCACCTTC. Encoded protein: CASSYQGRCTF. V usage is TRBV6-2 or TRBV6-3 and J usage is TRBJ1-2; possibly TRBD1 for D (5 bases). V was clipped by 2 bases and J by 13 bases, with 11 bases between them. The CDR3 consists of 11 residues. Germline lookup yields CDR1 MNHEY and CDR2 SVGEGT.

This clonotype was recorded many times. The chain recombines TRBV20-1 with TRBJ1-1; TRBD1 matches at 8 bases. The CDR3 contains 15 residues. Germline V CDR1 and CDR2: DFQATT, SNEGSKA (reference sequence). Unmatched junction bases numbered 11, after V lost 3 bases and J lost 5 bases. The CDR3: CSASLPGQVSTEAFF. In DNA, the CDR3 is TGCAGTGCTAGCCTTCCGGGACAGGTTTCGACTGAAGCTTTCTTT.

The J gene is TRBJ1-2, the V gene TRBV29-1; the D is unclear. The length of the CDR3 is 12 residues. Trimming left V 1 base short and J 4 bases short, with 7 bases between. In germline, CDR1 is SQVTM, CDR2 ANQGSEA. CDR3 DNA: TGCAGCGTTGAAGGGGAAGCCTATGGCTACACCTTC. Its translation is CSVEGEAYGYTF.

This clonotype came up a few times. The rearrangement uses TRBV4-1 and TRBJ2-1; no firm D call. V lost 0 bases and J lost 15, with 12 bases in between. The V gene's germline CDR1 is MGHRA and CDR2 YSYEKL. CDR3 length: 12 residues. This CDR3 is CASSQEARTLFF. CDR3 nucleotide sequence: TGCGCCAGCAGCCAAGAGGCCCGAACTCTGTTCTTC.

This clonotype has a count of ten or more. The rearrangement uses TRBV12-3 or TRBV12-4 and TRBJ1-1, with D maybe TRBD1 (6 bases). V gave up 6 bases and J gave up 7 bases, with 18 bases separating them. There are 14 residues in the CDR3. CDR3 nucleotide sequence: TGTGCCAGCAGAGCTTCGAGGGGGAGTGATGAAGCTTTCTTT. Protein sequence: CASRASRGSDEAFF.

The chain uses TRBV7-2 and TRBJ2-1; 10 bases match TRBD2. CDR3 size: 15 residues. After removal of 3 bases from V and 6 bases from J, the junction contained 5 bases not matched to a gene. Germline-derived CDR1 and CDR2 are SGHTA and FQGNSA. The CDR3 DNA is TGTGCCAGCAGCTTCCTAGCGGGAGTAGTCAATGAGCAGTTCTTC. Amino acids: CASSFLAGVVNEQFF.

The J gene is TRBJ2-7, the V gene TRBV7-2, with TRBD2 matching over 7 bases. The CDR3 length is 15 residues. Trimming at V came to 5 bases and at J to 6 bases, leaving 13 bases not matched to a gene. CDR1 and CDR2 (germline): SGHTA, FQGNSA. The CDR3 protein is CASSPVPLRESEQYF. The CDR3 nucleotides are TGTGCCAGCAGCCCGGTTCCTTTGCGGGAGAGCGAGCAGTACTTC.

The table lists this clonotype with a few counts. CDR3 sequence reads: CASSLTGELVREQYF. The CDR3 region has the DNA TGTGCCAGCAGCTTGACAGGGGAGCTGGTAAGGGAGCAGTACTTC. The chain combines TRBV7-9 with TRBJ2-7, with TRBD1 matching 8 bases. CDR3 length: 15 amino acids. V lost 3 bases, J lost 7 bases, and 11 bases stayed unmatched. The germline gives CDR1 SEHNR, CDR2 FQNEAQ (reference sequence).